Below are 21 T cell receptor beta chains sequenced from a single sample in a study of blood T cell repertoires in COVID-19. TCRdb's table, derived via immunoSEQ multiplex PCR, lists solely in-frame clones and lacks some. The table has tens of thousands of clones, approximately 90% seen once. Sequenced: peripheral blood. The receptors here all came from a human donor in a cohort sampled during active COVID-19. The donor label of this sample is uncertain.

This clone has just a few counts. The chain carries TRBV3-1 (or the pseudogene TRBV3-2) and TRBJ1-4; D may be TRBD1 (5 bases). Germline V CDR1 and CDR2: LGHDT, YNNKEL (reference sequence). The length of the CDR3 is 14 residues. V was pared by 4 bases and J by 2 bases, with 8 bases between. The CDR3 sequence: CASSPGLTNEKLFF. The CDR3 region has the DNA TGTGCCAGCAGCCCAGGGTTGACTAATGAAAAACTGTTTTTT.

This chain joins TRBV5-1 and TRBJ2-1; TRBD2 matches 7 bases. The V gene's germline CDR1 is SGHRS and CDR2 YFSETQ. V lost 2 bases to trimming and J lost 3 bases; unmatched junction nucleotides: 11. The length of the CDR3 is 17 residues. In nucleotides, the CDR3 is TGCGCCAGCAGCTTAGGGGCGGGAGAGTTAAACTACAATGAGCAGTTCTTC. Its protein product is CASSLGAGELNYNEQFF.

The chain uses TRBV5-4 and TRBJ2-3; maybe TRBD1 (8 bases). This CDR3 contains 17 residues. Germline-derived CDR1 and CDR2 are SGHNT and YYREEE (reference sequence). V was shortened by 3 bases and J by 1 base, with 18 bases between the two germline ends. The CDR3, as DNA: TGTGCCAGCAGCTCAATAGACAGGGGAGGGGGCACAGATACGCAGTATTTT. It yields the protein CASSSIDRGGGTDTQYF.

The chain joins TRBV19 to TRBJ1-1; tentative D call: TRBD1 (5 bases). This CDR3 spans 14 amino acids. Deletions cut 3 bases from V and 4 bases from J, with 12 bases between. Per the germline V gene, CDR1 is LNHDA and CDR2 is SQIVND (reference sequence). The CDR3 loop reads CASSIQGFGTEAFF. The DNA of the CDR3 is TGTGCCAGTAGTATCCAGGGCTTCGGCACTGAAGCTTTCTTT.

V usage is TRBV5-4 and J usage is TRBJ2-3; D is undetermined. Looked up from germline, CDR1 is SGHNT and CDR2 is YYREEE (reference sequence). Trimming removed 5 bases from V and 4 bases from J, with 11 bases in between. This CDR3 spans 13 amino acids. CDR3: CASRSAQSDTQYF. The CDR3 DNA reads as TGTGCCAGCAGGTCCGCTCAGTCAGATACGCAGTATTTT.

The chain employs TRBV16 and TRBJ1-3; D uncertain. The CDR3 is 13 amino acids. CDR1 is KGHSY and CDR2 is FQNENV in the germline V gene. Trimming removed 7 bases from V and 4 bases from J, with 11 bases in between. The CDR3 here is CASTRASGNTIYF. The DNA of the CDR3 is TGTGCCAGCACCCGGGCTAGCGGAAACACCATATATTTT.

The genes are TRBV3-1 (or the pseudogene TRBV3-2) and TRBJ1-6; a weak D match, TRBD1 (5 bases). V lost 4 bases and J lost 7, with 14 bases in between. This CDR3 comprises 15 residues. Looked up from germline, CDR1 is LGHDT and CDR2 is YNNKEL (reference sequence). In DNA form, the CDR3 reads TGTGCCAGCAGCCTCCCCGGGGGGAGCAATTCACCCCTCCACTTT. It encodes CASSLPGGSNSPLHF.

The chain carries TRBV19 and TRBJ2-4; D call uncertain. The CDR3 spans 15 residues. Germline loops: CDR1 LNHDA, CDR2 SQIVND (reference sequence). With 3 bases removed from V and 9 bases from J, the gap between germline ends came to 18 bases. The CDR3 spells CASSILGRGGGIQYF. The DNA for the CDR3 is TGTGCCAGTAGTATTTTAGGCAGAGGCGGTGGCATTCAGTACTTC.

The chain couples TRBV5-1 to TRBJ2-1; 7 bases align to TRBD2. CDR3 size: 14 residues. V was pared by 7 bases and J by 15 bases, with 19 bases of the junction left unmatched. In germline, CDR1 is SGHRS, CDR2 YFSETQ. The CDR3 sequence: CASWPLPAGNSMFF. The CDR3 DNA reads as TGCGCCAGCTGGCCGTTGCCAGCGGGAAATAGTATGTTCTTC.

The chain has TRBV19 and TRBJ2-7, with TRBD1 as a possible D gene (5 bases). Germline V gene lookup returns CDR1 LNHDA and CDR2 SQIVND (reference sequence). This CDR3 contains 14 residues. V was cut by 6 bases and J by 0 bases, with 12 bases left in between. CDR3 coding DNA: TGTGCCAGTAGCCCAGGACACACCTCCTACGAGCAGTACTTC. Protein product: CASSPGHTSYEQYF.

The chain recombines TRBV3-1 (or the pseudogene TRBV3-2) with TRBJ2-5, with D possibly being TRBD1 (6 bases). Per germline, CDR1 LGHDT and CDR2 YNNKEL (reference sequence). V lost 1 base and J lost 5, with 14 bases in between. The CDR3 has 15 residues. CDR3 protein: CASSQAPTGLETQYF. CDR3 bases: TGTGCCAGCAGCCAAGCACCAACAGGGTTGGAGACCCAGTACTTC.

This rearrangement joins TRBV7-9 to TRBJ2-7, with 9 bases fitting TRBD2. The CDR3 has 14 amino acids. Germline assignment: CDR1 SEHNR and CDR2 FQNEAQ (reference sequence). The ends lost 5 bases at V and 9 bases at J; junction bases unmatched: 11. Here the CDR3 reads CASSPRAGGSGQYF. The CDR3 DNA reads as TGTGCCAGCAGCCCACGGGCGGGAGGGTCCGGGCAGTACTTC.

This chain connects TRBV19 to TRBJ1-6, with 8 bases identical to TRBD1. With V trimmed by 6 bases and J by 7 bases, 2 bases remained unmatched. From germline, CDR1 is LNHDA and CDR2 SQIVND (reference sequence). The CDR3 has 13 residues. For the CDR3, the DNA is TGTGCCAGTAGACGGACAGGGAATTCACCCCTCCACTTT. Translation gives CASRRTGNSPLHF.

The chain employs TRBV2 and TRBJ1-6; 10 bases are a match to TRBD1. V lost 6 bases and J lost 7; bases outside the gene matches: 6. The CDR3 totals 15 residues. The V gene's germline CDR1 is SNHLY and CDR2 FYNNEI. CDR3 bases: TGTGCCAGCAGGGACAGGGGGGGATTAAATTCACCCCTCCACTTT. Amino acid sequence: CASRDRGGLNSPLHF. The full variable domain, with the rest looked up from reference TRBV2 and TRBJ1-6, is EPEVTQTPSHQVTQMGQEVILRCVPISNHLYFYWYRQILGQKVEFLVSFYNNEISEKSEIFDDQFSVERPDGSNFTLKIRSTKLEDSAMYFCASRDRGGLNSPLHFGNGTRLTVT.

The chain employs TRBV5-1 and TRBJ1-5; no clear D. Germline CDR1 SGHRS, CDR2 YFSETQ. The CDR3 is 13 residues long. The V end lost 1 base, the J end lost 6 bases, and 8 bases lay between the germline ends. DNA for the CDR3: TGCGCCAGCAGCTTGAGAGTTGGTCAGCCCCAGCATTTT. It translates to CASSLRVGQPQHF.

This CDR3 reads CASLGQGRGPQHF. DNA of the CDR3: TGTGCCAGTCTTGGACAGGGGAGGGGGCCCCAGCATTTT. The V call is TRBV2, the J call TRBJ1-5; 9 nucleotides match TRBD1. This CDR3 is 13 amino acids long. Looked up from germline, CDR1 is SNHLY and CDR2 is FYNNEI. The junction had 9 bases not matched to a gene; V was cut back by 9 bases and J by 9 bases.

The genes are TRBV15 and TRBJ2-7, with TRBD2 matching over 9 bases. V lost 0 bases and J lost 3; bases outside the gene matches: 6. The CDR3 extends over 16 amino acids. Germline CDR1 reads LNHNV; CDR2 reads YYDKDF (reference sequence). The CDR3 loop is CATSRDKASGDYEQYF. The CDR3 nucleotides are TGTGCCACCAGCAGAGATAAGGCTAGCGGGGACTACGAGCAGTACTTC.

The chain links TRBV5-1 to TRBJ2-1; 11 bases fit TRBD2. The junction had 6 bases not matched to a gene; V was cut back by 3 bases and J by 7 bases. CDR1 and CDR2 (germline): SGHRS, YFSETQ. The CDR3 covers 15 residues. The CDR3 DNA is TGCGCCAGCAGCTCTACTAGCGGGAGTTGGAATGAGCAGTTCTTC. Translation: CASSSTSGSWNEQFF. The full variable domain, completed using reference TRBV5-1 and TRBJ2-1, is KAGVTQTPRYLIKTRGQQVTLSCSPISGHRSVSWYQQTPGQGLQFLFEYFSETQRNKGNFPGRFSGRQFSNSRSEMNVSTLELGDSALYLCASSSTSGSWNEQFFGPGTRLTVL.

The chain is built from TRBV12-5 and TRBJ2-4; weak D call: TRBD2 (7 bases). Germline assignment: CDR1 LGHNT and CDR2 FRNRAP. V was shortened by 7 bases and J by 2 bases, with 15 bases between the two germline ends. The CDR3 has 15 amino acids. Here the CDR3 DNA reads TGTGCTAGTGCCCTGGGGGGGGCTACCAAAAACATTCAGTACTTC. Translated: CASALGGATKNIQYF.

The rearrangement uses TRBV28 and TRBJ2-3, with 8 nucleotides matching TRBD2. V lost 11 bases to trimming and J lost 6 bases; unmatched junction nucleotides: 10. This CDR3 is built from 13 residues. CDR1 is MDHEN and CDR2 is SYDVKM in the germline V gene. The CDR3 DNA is TGTGCCTGGGGAGCGGGAGTGGGTGATACGCAGTATTTT. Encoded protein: CAWGAGVGDTQYF.

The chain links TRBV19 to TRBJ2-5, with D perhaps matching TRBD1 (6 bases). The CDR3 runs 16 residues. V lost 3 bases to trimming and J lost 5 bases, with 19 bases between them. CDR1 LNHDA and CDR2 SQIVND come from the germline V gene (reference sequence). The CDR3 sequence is CASSMSGNRDPETQYF. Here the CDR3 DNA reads TGTGCCAGTAGTATGTCTGGGAACAGGGATCCCGAGACCCAGTACTTC.